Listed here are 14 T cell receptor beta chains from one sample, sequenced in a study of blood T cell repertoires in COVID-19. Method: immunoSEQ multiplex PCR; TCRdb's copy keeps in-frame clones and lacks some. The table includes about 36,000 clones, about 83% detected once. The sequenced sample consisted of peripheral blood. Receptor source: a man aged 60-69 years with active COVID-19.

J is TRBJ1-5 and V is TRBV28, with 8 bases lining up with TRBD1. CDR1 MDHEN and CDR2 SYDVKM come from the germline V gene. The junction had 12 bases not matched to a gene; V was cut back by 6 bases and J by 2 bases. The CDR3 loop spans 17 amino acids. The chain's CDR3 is CASRLPGQEIGNQPQHF. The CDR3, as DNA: TGTGCCAGCAGGTTACCGGGACAGGAGATAGGCAATCAGCCCCAGCATTTT. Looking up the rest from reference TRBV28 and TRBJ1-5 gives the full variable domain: DVKVTQSSRYLVKRTGEKVFLECVQDMDHENMFWYRQDPGLGLRLIYFSYDVKMKEKGDIPEGYSVSREKKERFSLILESASTNQTSMYLCASRLPGQEIGNQPQHFGDGTRLSIL.

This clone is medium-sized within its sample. The CDR3 bases are TGTGCCAGTAGTATGAACCGGGGGGCAGGGTTTATGAACACTGAAGCTTTCTTT. Amino acid sequence: CASSMNRGAGFMNTEAFF. The chain couples TRBV19 to TRBJ1-1, with a tentative D call TRBD1 (6 bases). V dropped 3 bases and J dropped 0 bases, with 20 bases sitting between them. The germline CDR1 and CDR2 sequences are LNHDA and SQIVND (reference sequence). The CDR3 runs to 18 residues.

The CDR3 reads CAISGNYGYTF. The DNA of the CDR3 is TGTGCCATCTCGGGTAACTATGGCTACACCTTC. The genes are TRBV10-3 and TRBJ1-2, with D uncertain. From germline, CDR1 is ENHRY and CDR2 SYGVKD. The CDR3 totals 11 residues. The ends were cut back, 8 bases at V and 1 base at J, with 5 bases in the middle.

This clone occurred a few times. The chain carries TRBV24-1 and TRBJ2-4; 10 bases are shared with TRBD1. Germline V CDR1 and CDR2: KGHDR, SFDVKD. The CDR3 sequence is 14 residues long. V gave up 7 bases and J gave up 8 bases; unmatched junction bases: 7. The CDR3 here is CATSGGTGVDIQYF. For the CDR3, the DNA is TGTGCCACCAGCGGCGGGACAGGGGTGGACATTCAGTACTTC.

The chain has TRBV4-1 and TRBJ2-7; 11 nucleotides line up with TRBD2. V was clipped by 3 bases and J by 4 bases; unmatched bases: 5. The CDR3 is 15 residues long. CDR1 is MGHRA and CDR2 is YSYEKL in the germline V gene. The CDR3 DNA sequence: TGCGCCAGCAGCCACCGCACTAGCGGGAGTTACGAGCAGTACTTC. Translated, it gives CASSHRTSGSYEQYF.

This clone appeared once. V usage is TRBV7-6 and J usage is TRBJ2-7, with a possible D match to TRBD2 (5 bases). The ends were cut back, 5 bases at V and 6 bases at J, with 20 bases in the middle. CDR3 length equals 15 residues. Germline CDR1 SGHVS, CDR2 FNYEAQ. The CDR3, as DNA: TGTGCCAGCAGCCTACTCGGCAGCGGCTTTGGCGAGCAGTACTTC. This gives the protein CASSLLGSGFGEQYF.

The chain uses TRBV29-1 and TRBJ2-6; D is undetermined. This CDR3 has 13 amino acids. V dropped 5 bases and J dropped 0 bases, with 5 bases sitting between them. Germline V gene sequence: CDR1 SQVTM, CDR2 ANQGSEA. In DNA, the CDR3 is TGCAGCGTTTCAATCTCTGGGGCCAACGTCCTGACTTTC. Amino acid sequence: CSVSISGANVLTF.

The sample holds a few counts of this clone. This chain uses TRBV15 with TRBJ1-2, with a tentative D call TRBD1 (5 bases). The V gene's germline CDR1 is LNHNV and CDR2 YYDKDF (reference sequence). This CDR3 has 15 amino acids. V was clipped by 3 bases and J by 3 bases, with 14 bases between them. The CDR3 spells CATSSKPWGDYGYTF. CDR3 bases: TGTGCCACCAGCAGTAAGCCGTGGGGCGACTATGGCTACACCTTC.

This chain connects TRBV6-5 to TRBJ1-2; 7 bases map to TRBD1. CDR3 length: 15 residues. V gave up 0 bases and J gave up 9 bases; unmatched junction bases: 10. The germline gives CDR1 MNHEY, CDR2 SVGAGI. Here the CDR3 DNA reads TGTGCCAGCAGTTACTCCACCGGGACAGTCGCGAGCTACACCTTC. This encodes CASSYSTGTVASYTF.

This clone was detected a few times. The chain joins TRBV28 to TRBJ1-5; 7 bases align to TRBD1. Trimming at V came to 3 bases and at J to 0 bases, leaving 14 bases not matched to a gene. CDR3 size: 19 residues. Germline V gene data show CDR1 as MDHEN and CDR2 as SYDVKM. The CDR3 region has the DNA TGTGCCAGCAGTTTGGCTGACAGGGTCCCACTCTATAGCAATCAGCCCCAGCATTTT. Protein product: CASSLADRVPLYSNQPQHF.

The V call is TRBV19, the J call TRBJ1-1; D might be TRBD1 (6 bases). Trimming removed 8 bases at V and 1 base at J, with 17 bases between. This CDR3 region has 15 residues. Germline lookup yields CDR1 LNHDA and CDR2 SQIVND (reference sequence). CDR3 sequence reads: CASVWDQGPNTEAFF. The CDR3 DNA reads TGTGCCAGTGTCTGGGACCAGGGGCCGAACACTGAAGCTTTCTTT. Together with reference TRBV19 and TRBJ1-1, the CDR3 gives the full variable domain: DGGITQSPKYLFRKEGQNVTLSCEQNLNHDAMYWYRQDPGQGLRLIYYSQIVNDFQKGDIAEGYSVSREKKESFPLTVTSAQKNPTAFYLCASVWDQGPNTEAFFGQGTRLTVV.

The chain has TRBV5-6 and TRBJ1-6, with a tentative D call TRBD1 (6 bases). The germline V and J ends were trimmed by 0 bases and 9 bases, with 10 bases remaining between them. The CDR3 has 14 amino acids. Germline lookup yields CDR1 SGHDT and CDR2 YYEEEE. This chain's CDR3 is CASSLGTVSSPLHF. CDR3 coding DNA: TGTGCCAGCAGCTTGGGGACAGTTAGTTCACCCCTCCACTTT. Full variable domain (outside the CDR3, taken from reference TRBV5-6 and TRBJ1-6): DAGVTQSPTHLIKTRGQQVTLRCSPKSGHDTVSWYQQALGQGPQFIFQYYEEEERQRGNFPDRFSGHQFPNYSSELNVNALLLGDSALYLCASSLGTVSSPLHFGNGTRLTVT.

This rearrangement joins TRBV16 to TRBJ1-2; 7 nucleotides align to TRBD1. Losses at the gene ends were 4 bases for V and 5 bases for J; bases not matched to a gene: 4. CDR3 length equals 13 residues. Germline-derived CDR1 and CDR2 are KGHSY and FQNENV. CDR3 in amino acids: CASSPFRGYGYTF. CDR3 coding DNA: TGTGCCAGCAGCCCCTTCAGGGGGTATGGCTACACCTTC.

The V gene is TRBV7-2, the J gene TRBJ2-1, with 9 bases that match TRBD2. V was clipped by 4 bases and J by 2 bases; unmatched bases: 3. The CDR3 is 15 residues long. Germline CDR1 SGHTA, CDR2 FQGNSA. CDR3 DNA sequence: TGTGCCAGCAGCTCTCTAGCGGGACCCTACAATGAGCAGTTCTTC. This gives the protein CASSSLAGPYNEQFF.